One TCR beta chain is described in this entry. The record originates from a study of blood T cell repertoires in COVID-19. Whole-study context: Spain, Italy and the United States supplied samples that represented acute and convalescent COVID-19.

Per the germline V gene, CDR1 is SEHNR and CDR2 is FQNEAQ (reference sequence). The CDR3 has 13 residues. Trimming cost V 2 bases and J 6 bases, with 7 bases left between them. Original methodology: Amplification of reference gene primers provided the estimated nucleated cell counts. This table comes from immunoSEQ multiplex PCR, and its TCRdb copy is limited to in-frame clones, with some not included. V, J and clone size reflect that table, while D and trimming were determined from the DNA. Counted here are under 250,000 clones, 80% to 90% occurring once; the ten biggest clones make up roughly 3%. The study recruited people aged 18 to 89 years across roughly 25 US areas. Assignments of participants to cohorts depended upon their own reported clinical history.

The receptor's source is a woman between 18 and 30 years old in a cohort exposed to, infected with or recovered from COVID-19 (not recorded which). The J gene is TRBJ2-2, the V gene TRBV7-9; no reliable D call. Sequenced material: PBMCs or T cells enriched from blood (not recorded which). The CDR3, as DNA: TGTGCCAGCAGCTTAATCGGTGCCGGGGAGCTGTTTTTT. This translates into CASSLIGAGELFF.